This T cell receptor (beta chain) emerged from a study of molecular identifiers for immune sequencing clone quantification. Turning to the study itself: In replicates, the authors split RNA from about 20,000 or 100,000 naive CD8 cells five ways and sequenced four. Study results and caveats: A shared barcode on identical TCR molecules could lead to underestimated sizes for highly expanded clones. Naive cells had under 1% of molecules in clones above 20 RNA copies, effectors over 99%.

The CDR3 has 19 residues. CDR1 is MNHEY, CDR2 SMNVEV, per germline (reference sequence). Trimming shortened V by 5 bases and J by 3 bases, and 26 bases separated the two germline ends. Each CDR3 protein gets one entry after TCRdb re-called the PCR reads with MiXCR. Of roughly 6,500 distinct CDR3 sequences in the sample, roughly 15% are singletons; the top ten hold 2% to 2.5%. This clonotype is labeled as medium-sized. What it binds is unknown. The chain employs TRBV27 and TRBJ1-5, with D possibly matching TRBD1 (6 bases). The sequence derives from a human donor in good health. Some libraries in this study had Jurkat cell RNA spiked in. The sample comprised naive CD8+ T cells from blood, with Jurkat cell RNA spiked in. As to subset: FACS-sorted CD8+CD4-CCR7+CD45RA+ naive T cells. DNA of the CDR3: TGTGCCAGCAGTCCACAACAGGGACACATTAACATCATCAATCAGCCCCAGCATTTT. This gives the protein CASSPQQGHINIINQPQHF.